This passage covers 22 T cell receptor beta chains from one sample sequenced in a study of identical twins. TCRdb passed the 5' RACE reads through MiXCR, listing each CDR3 protein once. Of about 530,000 distinct CDR3 sequences in the sample, 12% to 15% were seen once. These data were likewise used in another study, on yellow fever vaccine responses in identical twins.

Sequenced material: CD4+ T cells sorted from blood. These receptors were taken from a woman aged 18 to 35 in good health.

This clonotype was counted ten times or more. This rearrangement joins TRBV12-3 or TRBV12-4 to TRBJ1-5; D is undetermined. There are 14 residues in the CDR3. V was clipped by 1 base and J by 0 bases, with 4 bases between them. The CDR3: CASSLGHSNQPQHF. CDR3 sequence (DNA): TGTGCCAGCAGTTTAGGGCATAGCAATCAGCCCCAGCATTTT.

The rearrangement joins TRBV15 to TRBJ1-1; D call uncertain. The V end lost 5 bases, the J end lost 1 base, and 11 bases lay between the germline ends. CDR1 LNHNV and CDR2 YYDKDF come from the germline V gene (reference sequence). The CDR3 extends over 14 amino acids. CDR3 DNA sequence: TGTGCCACCAGCGAAGACGGGGAGAACACTGAAGCTTTCTTT. Its translation is CATSEDGENTEAFF.

This clonotype has a handful of counts. The gene calls are TRBV3-1 and TRBJ2-1; 8 bases agree with TRBD2. The CDR3 extends over 17 amino acids. Germline V CDR1 and CDR2: LGHDT, YNNKEL (reference sequence). The trim removed 4 bases at V and 2 bases at J, leaving 10 bases unmatched. CDR3: CASSPTGAGGAYNEQFF. The CDR3 DNA is TGTGCCAGCAGCCCCACAGGTGCGGGGGGTGCCTACAATGAGCAGTTCTTC.

The CDR3 DNA reads as TGCGCCAGCAGCCCTGGACTAGCGGGAGAAGAGCAGTTCTTC. This translates into CASSPGLAGEEQFF. The chain combines TRBV5-1 with TRBJ2-1; 13 bases match TRBD2. Germline assignment: CDR1 SGHRS and CDR2 YFSETQ. V lost 4 bases and J lost 10; bases outside the gene matches: 5. This CDR3 contains 14 residues. Drawing the rest from reference TRBV5-1 and TRBJ2-1, the complete variable domain is KAGVTQTPRYLIKTRGQQVTLSCSPISGHRSVSWYQQTPGQGLQFLFEYFSETQRNKGNFPGRFSGRQFSNSRSEMNVSTLELGDSALYLCASSPGLAGEEQFFGPGTRLTVL.

The chain links TRBV2 to TRBJ1-6, with a weak D call TRBD1 (5 bases). V was trimmed by 4 bases and J by 10 bases, leaving 14 bases between them. The germline V gene has CDR1 SNHLY and CDR2 FYNNEI. The CDR3 is made up of 14 amino acids. The CDR3 is CASSADSSGSPLHF. DNA for the CDR3: TGTGCCAGCAGTGCTGACAGCTCGGGGTCACCCCTCCACTTT.

The V gene is TRBV5-1, the J gene TRBJ2-7, with D unresolved. This CDR3 spans 14 amino acids. Germline CDR1 is SGHRS and CDR2 is YFSETQ. V was trimmed by 0 bases and J by 4 bases, leaving 11 bases between them. CDR3 loop: CASSLGLNGYEQYF. CDR3 nucleotide sequence: TGCGCCAGCAGCTTGGGGCTAAACGGATACGAGCAGTACTTC.

J is TRBJ2-2 and V is TRBV6-1, with TRBD2 matching over 9 bases. The V segment lost 7 bases and the J segment 5 bases; nucleotides outside the gene matches: 8. CDR3 length: 15 amino acids. Germline CDR1 and CDR2: MNHNS and SASEGT. The CDR3 is CASTNGLALTGELFF. Here the CDR3 DNA reads TGTGCCAGCACCAACGGACTAGCGCTTACCGGGGAGCTGTTTTTT.

The V call is TRBV5-1, the J call TRBJ2-3, with D hard to call. The length of the CDR3 is 13 residues. Germline loops: CDR1 SGHRS, CDR2 YFSETQ. Trimming removed 3 bases from V and 4 bases from J, with 9 bases in between. CDR3 region: CASSYGASDTQYF. DNA of the CDR3: TGCGCCAGCAGCTACGGCGCATCAGATACGCAGTATTTT.

The chain carries TRBV7-9 and TRBJ2-1; possible D gene TRBD1, 5 bases. The CDR3 contains 15 residues. Trimming cost V 5 bases and J 2 bases, with 13 bases left between them. The V gene's germline CDR1 is SEHNR and CDR2 FQNEAQ (reference sequence). The CDR3 coding sequence is TGTGCCAGCAGCCCCCAGGGTATAGCCTACAATGAGCAGTTCTTC. Its translation: CASSPQGIAYNEQFF.

This clonotype was seen more than once but under ten times. The chain has TRBV20-1 and TRBJ2-3, with D possibly being TRBD1 or TRBD2 (5 bases each). The length of the CDR3 is 15 residues. The V gene's germline CDR1 is DFQATT and CDR2 SNEGSKA (reference sequence). V lost 5 bases to trimming and J lost 2 bases, with 17 bases between them. In DNA form, the CDR3 reads TGCAGTGCTGAAGGGGCTAGCAGAACCACAGATACGCAGTATTTT. This codes for CSAEGASRTTDTQYF.

This clonotype has more than one count but fewer than ten. This chain uses TRBV20-1 with TRBJ2-7; no clear D. V lost 7 bases to trimming and J lost 3 bases, with 13 bases between them. The CDR3 runs 12 residues. CDR1 DFQATT and CDR2 SNEGSKA come from the germline V gene (reference sequence). This CDR3 reads CSVLHLHYEQYF. Written as DNA, the CDR3 is TGCAGTGTGCTCCATTTACACTACGAGCAGTACTTC.

The chain recombines TRBV18 with TRBJ2-1, with 10 bases that match TRBD2. The CDR3 has 15 amino acids. Losses at the gene ends were 4 bases for V and 7 bases for J; bases not matched to a gene: 7. The germline V gene has CDR1 KGHSH and CDR2 LQKENI. The CDR3 here is CASSLGTSEANEQFF. The CDR3 DNA follows: TGTGCCAGCTCACTCGGGACTAGCGAGGCGAATGAGCAGTTCTTC.

The sample holds a few counts of this clonotype. This chain's CDR3 is CSVGGGSNHNEQFF. The CDR3 coding sequence is TGCAGCGTTGGGGGCGGGAGTAACCACAATGAGCAGTTCTTC. The chain recombines TRBV29-1 with TRBJ2-1; 7 bases agree with TRBD2. Germline V lookup: CDR1 SQVTM, CDR2 ANQGSEA. V shed 4 bases and J 5 bases; nucleotides not matched to a gene: 8. This CDR3 has 14 residues.

This clonotype appeared a few times. This chain links TRBV3-1 with TRBJ2-1, with D uncertain. The CDR3 contains 13 residues. Germline CDR1 is LGHDT and CDR2 is YNNKEL (reference sequence). V was cut by 3 bases and J by 5 bases, with 8 bases left in between. The CDR3 sequence: CASSQAQNNEQFF. CDR3 in DNA: TGTGCCAGCAGCCAGGCACAGAACAATGAGCAGTTCTTC.

V gene TRBV5-1 combines with J gene TRBJ2-7; 12 nucleotides agree with TRBD2. The germline gives CDR1 SGHRS, CDR2 YFSETQ. This CDR3 is 15 amino acids long. With V trimmed by 3 bases and J by 4 bases, 5 bases remained unmatched. In nucleotides, the CDR3 is TGCGCCAGCAGCTGGATGACTAGCGGGAGTTACGAGCAGTACTTC. The encoded protein is CASSWMTSGSYEQYF.

This clonotype appeared many times. The chain joins TRBV5-1 to TRBJ2-1, with TRBD2 matching over 9 bases. Germline CDR1 is SGHRS and CDR2 is YFSETQ. Trimming at V came to 0 bases and at J to 4 bases, leaving 2 bases not matched to a gene. The CDR3 sequence is 15 residues long. This CDR3 reads CASSLALAGYNEQFF. The CDR3 coding sequence is TGCGCCAGCAGCTTGGCCCTAGCGGGATACAATGAGCAGTTCTTC.

V gene TRBV5-1 combines with J gene TRBJ2-7; D is unclear. This CDR3 has 16 residues. V lost 4 bases, J lost 0 bases, and 17 bases lay in between. CDR1 is SGHRS, CDR2 YFSETQ, per germline. The CDR3 is CASSPMPGASSYEQYF. Here the CDR3 DNA reads TGCGCCAGCAGCCCCATGCCGGGTGCAAGCTCCTACGAGCAGTACTTC.

The chain recombines TRBV2 with TRBJ2-1, with a possible D match to TRBD2 (6 bases). CDR1 and CDR2 from the germline V gene are SNHLY and FYNNEI. The CDR3 runs to 12 residues. V lost 5 bases and J lost 9, with 11 bases in between. DNA for the CDR3: TGTGCCAGCAGTTCAGGGAGGTTTGAGCAGTTCTTC. This translates into CASSSGRFEQFF.

This rearrangement joins TRBV7-2 to TRBJ2-7; TRBD2 matches at 9 bases. V lost 3 bases and J lost 5; bases outside the gene matches: 5. Germline V lookup: CDR1 SGHTA, CDR2 FQGNSA. The length of the CDR3 is 14 residues. CDR3 coding DNA: TGTGCCAGCAGCTTGGCGGGAGGGTTCCACGAGCAGTACTTC. This encodes CASSLAGGFHEQYF.

The rearrangement uses TRBV7-8 and TRBJ2-3; D is perhaps TRBD1 (6 bases). V lost 1 base, J lost 0 bases, and 8 bases lay in between. The CDR3 is 15 residues long. In germline, CDR1 is SGHVS, CDR2 FQNEAQ. The CDR3 is CASSLGTVSTDTQYF. The CDR3 nucleotides are TGTGCCAGCAGCTTAGGGACAGTCAGCACAGATACGCAGTATTTT.

This clonotype turned up a few times. The V and J genes are TRBV20-1 and TRBJ2-1; 11 bases are shared with TRBD2. The CDR3 runs to 14 residues. Germline V lookup: CDR1 DFQATT, CDR2 SNEGSKA (reference sequence). The V segment lost 6 bases and the J segment 3 bases; nucleotides outside the gene matches: 4. The DNA for the CDR3 is TGCAGTGCAAGTAGCGGGAGGGGCTACAATGAGCAGTTCTTC. This codes for CSASSGRGYNEQFF.

In its sample, this clonotype was seen a few times. This sequence joins TRBV5-6 and TRBJ2-1; D unclear. The V end was cut by 5 bases, the J end by 9 bases, with 9 bases between. This CDR3 contains 11 residues. Germline CDR1 and CDR2: SGHDT and YYEEEE. CDR3 sequence: CASRSLGEQFF. In DNA, the CDR3 is TGTGCCAGCAGGAGCCTTGGTGAGCAGTTCTTC. The full variable domain, completed using reference TRBV5-6 and TRBJ2-1, is DAGVTQSPTHLIKTRGQQVTLRCSPKSGHDTVSWYQQALGQGPQFIFQYYEEEERQRGNFPDRFSGHQFPNYSSELNVNALLLGDSALYLCASRSLGEQFFGPGTRLTVL.